Listed below are T cell receptor beta chains from one sample, sequenced in a study of CD8+ T cells in alopecia areata. TCRdb keeps only in-frame clones here, not all; method: immunoSEQ multiplex PCR. The sample shows 150,000 to 250,000 clones, nearly 60% of them seen only once. The sample consisted of CD4+ T cells sorted from blood, taken at week 24, from a patient treated with tofacitinib. Receptor source: a human donor with alopecia areata. CDR3s include the opening cysteine and the closing phenylalanine or tryptophan. The D gene is left open where the match is weak. The size entry is marked missing in some rows and otherwise reads once, few, many or a size class.

abundance,j_gene,d_gene,v_gene,CDR3nt,CDR3aa
NA,TRBJ1-2,TRBD1,TRBV6-6,TGTGCCAGCAGACTGAACGCCCAGGGGGCGCAGGGCTACACCTTC,CASRLNAQGAQGYTF
NA,TRBJ2-5,NA,TRBV2,TGTGCCAGCAGTGATGGCAGCGGAGAGACCCAGTACTTC,CASSDGSGETQYF
few,TRBJ2-1,NA,TRBV5-6,TGTGCCAGCAGCTTTGAATCTAGTTACGAGCAGTTCTTC,CASSFESSYEQFF
once,TRBJ2-1,NA,TRBV29-1,TGCAGCGTTGAAGAAAAGGTAGAAGGTGAGCAGTTCTTC,CSVEEKVEGEQFF
NA,TRBJ2-3,TRBD1,TRBV7-6,TGTGCCAGCAGCCTCCAACCGGGACAGAACACAGATACGCAGTATTTT,CASSLQPGQNTDTQYF
NA,TRBJ2-5,NA,TRBV11-2,TGTGCCAGCAGGCCGAACGCGGGTGAGACCCAGTACTTC,CASRPNAGETQYF
NA,TRBJ2-7,TRBD2,TRBV5-4,TGTGCCAGCAGCTTGGTCGGGGGCGGGAGGATCGACGAGCAGTACTTC,CASSLVGGGRIDEQYF
NA,TRBJ1-1,TRBD1,TRBV29-1,TGCAGCGTGCGACAGGGCCCGCGGATATTGAACACTGAAGCTTTCTTT,CSVRQGPRILNTEAFF
few,TRBJ1-4,NA,TRBV14,TGTGCCAGCAGCCAAGAAAGGGTAACAGGGAACGAAAAACTGTTTTTT,CASSQERVTGNEKLFF
NA,TRBJ1-2,NA,TRBV4-1,TGCGCCAGCAGCCAGATCTTAAGGGGAGATGGCTACACCTTC,CASSQILRGDGYTF
NA,TRBJ2-5,NA,TRBV2,TGTGCCAGCAGTGACCAGGGTCTCCCAGAGACCCAGTACTTC,CASSDQGLPETQYF
NA,TRBJ2-5,NA,TRBV29-1,TGCAGCGTTGAAGGGACTGAAGAGACCCAGTACTTC,CSVEGTEETQYF
few,TRBJ2-3,TRBD1,TRBV19,TGTGCCAGTAGTATACGGGACAGGGGGCTAGGCACAGATACGCAGTATTTT,CASSIRDRGLGTDTQYF
NA,TRBJ1-5,NA,TRBV6-5,TGTGCCAGCTGGGGAAGCAATCAGCCCCAGCATTTT,CASWGSNQPQHF
NA,TRBJ2-5,TRBD2,TRBV25-1,TGTGCCAGCAGTCCCCTCCGGACTAGCGGGAGGGTTGGAGAGACCCAGTACTTC,CASSPLRTSGRVGETQYF
NA,TRBJ2-1,NA,TRBV7-9,TGTGCCAGCAGCTTAACCGAATACAATGAGCAGTTCTTC,CASSLTEYNEQFF
NA,TRBJ1-1,NA,TRBV2,TGTGCCAGCAACGGTGTCCCCACTGAAGCTTTCTTT,CASNGVPTEAFF
NA,TRBJ2-3,NA,TRBV14,TGTGCCAGCAGCCAGGGATCCAGTAATACGCAGTATTTT,CASSQGSSNTQYF
NA,TRBJ1-5,NA,TRBV4-1,TGCGCCAGCAGCCAAGGATCACAGGGCAATCAGCCCCAGCATTTT,CASSQGSQGNQPQHF
NA,TRBJ1-2,NA,TRBV7-2,TGTGCCAGCAGCGGCAGAGGTTTCGACTATGGCTACACCTTC,CASSGRGFDYGYTF
NA,TRBJ2-7,TRBD2,TRBV27,TGTGCCAGCAGCCCGGGACTAGCGGGTTCCTACGAGCAGTACTTC,CASSPGLAGSYEQYF
few,TRBJ1-2,NA,TRBV5-1,TGCGCCAGCAGCTTGGAATCGCAGACCTATGGCTACACCTTC,CASSLESQTYGYTF
few,TRBJ2-1,TRBD1,TRBV11-2,TGTGCCAGCAGCTTAACAGGGGGCCTTTATGCGGGGTTCTTC,CASSLTGGLYAGFF